Each of the 11 T cell receptor beta chains below was sequenced from the same sample in a study of neurological immune-mediated disorders. TCRdb itself ran the 5' RACE reads through MiXCR, one entry per CDR3 protein. There are approximately 51,000 distinct CDR3 sequences in the sample; approximately 3.5% occur only once, and about 6.3% lies in the top ten. Sequencing was done on a sample of PBMCs. The receptors originated from a man in his forties with multiple sclerosis.

This clonotype was seen at least ten times. The rearrangement links TRBV29-1 to TRBJ2-3; TRBD2 aligns across 10 bases. The CDR3 is 14 amino acids. Losses at the gene ends were 8 bases for V and 5 bases for J; bases not matched to a gene: 10. Per the germline V gene, CDR1 is SQVTM and CDR2 is ANQGSEA. The CDR3 reads CSIRSGGGIDTQYF. As DNA, the CDR3 is TGCAGCATACGAAGCGGGGGGGGGATAGATACGCAGTATTTT.

This clonotype was observed at least ten times. This chain uses TRBV20-1 with TRBJ2-3, with 11 bases aligning to TRBD2. V was pared by 5 bases and J by 2 bases, with 9 bases of the junction left unmatched. This CDR3 comprises 16 residues. Germline CDR1 is DFQATT and CDR2 is SNEGSKA (reference sequence). As DNA, the CDR3 is TGCAGTGCTCATAGCGGGGGGGGGTATATCACAGATACGCAGTATTTT. Residues: CSAHSGGGYITDTQYF.

This clonotype was seen a few times. The chain uses TRBV5-1 and TRBJ1-2, with D perhaps TRBD1 (5 bases). Trimming removed 3 bases at V and 6 bases at J, with 12 bases between. Per germline, CDR1 SGHRS and CDR2 YFSETQ. This CDR3 is built from 13 residues. CDR3 sequence reads: CASSYGREHGYTF. The DNA for the CDR3 is TGCGCCAGCAGCTATGGCAGGGAGCATGGCTACACCTTC.

Details on this clonotype: The germline gene is not matched at one end of the junction; a read error may be the cause. The genes are TRBV4-2 and TRBJ1-6; 9 bases map to TRBD1. Germline V gene data show CDR1 as LGHNA and CDR2 as YNFKEQ. This CDR3 comprises 15 residues. CDR3 sequence (DNA): TGTGCCAGCATCCAAGTGGGACAGGGTGATTCACCCCTCAACTTT. Translation gives CASIQVGQGDSPLNF.

This clonotype was recorded many times. The chain combines TRBV6-5 with TRBJ1-1; D gene unclear. The germline V gene has CDR1 MNHEY and CDR2 SVGAGI. V was cut by 2 bases and J by 12 bases, with 16 bases left in between. The CDR3 sequence is 13 residues long. The CDR3 DNA reads as TGTGCCAGCAGTTACCCCGAAGGGATCGGGACTTTCTTT. Its protein is CASSYPEGIGTFF.

This clonotype has more than one count but fewer than ten. The V gene is TRBV27, the J gene TRBJ2-7, with TRBD2 identical over 11 bases. The CDR3 extends over 15 amino acids. In germline, CDR1 is MNHEY, CDR2 SMNVEV (reference sequence). The J segment lost 0 bases and the V segment lost 6 bases, leaving 4 bases of the junction unmatched. The CDR3 DNA is TGTGCCAGCAGCTACACTAGCGGGAGCTCCTACGAGCAGTACTTC. Amino acid sequence: CASSYTSGSSYEQYF.

There are many counts of this clonotype. This chain links TRBV20-1 with TRBJ1-2; 8 bases match TRBD1. The V and J ends lost 4 bases and 4 bases, in that order; junction bases with no gene match: 5. Germline V gene lookup returns CDR1 DFQATT and CDR2 SNEGSKA (reference sequence). The CDR3 length is 13 residues. CDR3 in amino acids: CSAKDREAYGYTF. The CDR3 DNA follows: TGCAGTGCTAAGGACAGGGAGGCCTATGGCTACACCTTC.

This clonotype came up a few times. The chain is built from TRBV9 and TRBJ2-3; D remains unclear. The CDR3 has 15 amino acids. V lost 1 base and J lost 5, with 14 bases in between. Germline V gene sequence: CDR1 SGDLS, CDR2 YYNGEE. CDR3: CASSVRARSGDTQYF. CDR3 DNA sequence: TGTGCCAGCAGCGTACGGGCTAGATCAGGAGATACGCAGTATTTT.

In its sample, this clonotype was seen many times. V is TRBV10-3 and J is TRBJ2-3; a weak D match, TRBD2 (7 bases). V was trimmed by 4 bases and J by 6 bases, leaving 14 bases between them. The germline gives CDR1 ENHRY, CDR2 SYGVKD. This CDR3 spans 14 amino acids. The DNA for the CDR3 is TGTGCCATCAGTGGGGGGGGCCGGGCGGATACGCAGTATTTT. It specifies CAISGGGRADTQYF.

This clonotype was found many times. This sequence joins TRBV27 and TRBJ2-2, with 12 nucleotides matching TRBD1. The junction had 8 bases not matched to a gene; V was cut back by 8 bases and J by 7 bases. The CDR3 extends over 15 amino acids. From germline, CDR1 is MNHEY and CDR2 SMNVEV (reference sequence). As DNA, the CDR3 is TGTGCCAGCGGAACCGGGACAGGGGGCTTCGGGGAGCTGTTTTTT. It translates to CASGTGTGGFGELFF.

In its sample, this clonotype was seen a few times. One end of the junction fails to match germline, which may point to a read error. The V and J genes are TRBV3-1 and TRBJ1-6; D is unclear. The CDR3 consists of 13 residues. Looked up from germline, CDR1 is LGHDT and CDR2 is YNNKEL (reference sequence). The CDR3 loop is CASSQDRQSPLNF. Written as DNA, the CDR3 is TGTGCCAGCAGCCAAGACAGGCAATCACCCCTCAACTTT.